These 12 T cell receptor beta chains were all obtained from the same sample, sequenced in a study of T cell changes during pregnancy in multiple sclerosis. Using immunoSEQ multiplex PCR, the repertoire was profiled, and TCRdb retains in-frame clones only, with some absent. The data hold around 69,000 clones, with roughly 87% observed a single time. The source was peripheral blood, collected in the second trimester of pregnancy. Receptors originate from a female donor in good health, enrolled as a control in a pregnancy study.

The chain carries TRBV18 and TRBJ2-1; TRBD2 matches at 11 bases. The CDR3 sequence is 17 residues long. The trim removed 2 bases at V and 3 bases at J, leaving 6 bases unmatched. From germline, CDR1 is KGHSH and CDR2 LQKENI. DNA for the CDR3: TGTGCCAGCTCACCAACCAATAGCGGGAGGGGCTACAATGAGCAGTTCTTC. Translating gives CASSPTNSGRGYNEQFF.

The chain has TRBV15 and TRBJ2-4, with 10 bases fitting TRBD1. Germline CDR1 reads LNHNV; CDR2 reads YYDKDF (reference sequence). Trimming at V came to 5 bases and at J to 7 bases, leaving 17 bases not matched to a gene. CDR3 length: 18 amino acids. For the CDR3, the DNA is TGTGCCACCAGCGTCGCACCGGGACAGGGGACAACGGAGAACATTCAGTACTTC. Encoded protein: CATSVAPGQGTTENIQYF. The variable domain in full, with the rest retrieved from reference TRBV15 and TRBJ2-4, is DAMVIQNPRYQVTQFGKPVTLSCSQTLNHNVMYWYQQKSSQAPKLLFHYYDKDFNNEADTPDNFQSRRPNTSFCFLDIRSPGLGDTAMYLCATSVAPGQGTTENIQYFGAGTRLSVL.

CDR3 residues: CASSLRRAFGDEQFF. CDR3 in DNA: TGTGCCAGCAGCTTGAGGAGGGCCTTCGGGGATGAGCAGTTCTTC. The chain couples TRBV5-4 to TRBJ2-1; a possible D gene is TRBD2 (6 bases). The CDR3 extends over 15 amino acids. Trimming shortened V by 1 base and J by 8 bases, and 16 bases separated the two germline ends. Germline V gene lookup returns CDR1 SGHNT and CDR2 YYREEE (reference sequence).

This clone was observed a handful of times. This chain joins TRBV29-1 and TRBJ1-1; D call uncertain. Trimming removed 4 bases at V and 6 bases at J, with 9 bases between. Germline V gene sequence: CDR1 SQVTM, CDR2 ANQGSEA. The CDR3 is 11 residues long. CDR3 nucleotides: TGCAGCGTTGGAGGGTTGCCTGAAGCTTTCTTT. It codes for CSVGGLPEAFF.

This chain joins TRBV7-2 and TRBJ1-1, with unresolved D. The CDR3 totals 13 residues. V was clipped by 3 bases and J by 1 base, with 6 bases between them. CDR1 SGHTA and CDR2 FQGNSA come from the germline V gene. The CDR3 coding sequence is TGTGCCAGCAGCTTCGCGGGGAACACTGAAGCTTTCTTT. Amino acids: CASSFAGNTEAFF.

This sequence joins TRBV9 and TRBJ1-6; a possible D gene is TRBD1 (5 bases). Trimming shortened V by 3 bases and J by 6 bases, and 10 bases separated the two germline ends. From germline, CDR1 is SGDLS and CDR2 YYNGEE. CDR3 length: 14 residues. The CDR3 DNA follows: TGTGCCAGCAGCGGGCGGGGCCCTAATTCACCCCTCCACTTT. It translates to CASSGRGPNSPLHF.

The table lists this clone with a count of one. This chain connects TRBV2 to TRBJ2-5; D is possibly TRBD2 (6 bases). The CDR3 has 17 amino acids. V was pared by 1 base and J by 3 bases, with 18 bases between. Looked up from germline, CDR1 is SNHLY and CDR2 is FYNNEI. The CDR3 is CASSEERDSVGEETQYF. The CDR3 DNA is TGTGCCAGCAGTGAAGAACGGGACTCAGTGGGAGAAGAGACCCAGTACTTC.

The genes are TRBV5-6 and TRBJ1-6, with TRBD1 matching over 8 bases. V was clipped by 0 bases and J by 10 bases; unmatched bases: 6. CDR1 and CDR2 from the germline V gene are SGHDT and YYEEEE. The CDR3 runs to 15 residues. CDR3 nucleotides: TGTGCCAGCAGCTTGGCCCCAGGGGGCGAGTCACCCCTCCACTTT. Translation: CASSLAPGGESPLHF.

This CDR3 reads CASSAAGGQETQYF. The DNA for the CDR3 is TGTGCCAGCAGCGCAGCGGGGGGACAAGAGACCCAGTACTTC. V gene TRBV7-3 combines with J gene TRBJ2-5, with TRBD2 matching over 9 bases. J lost 2 bases, V lost 5 bases, and 3 bases had no gene match. In germline, CDR1 is SGHTA, CDR2 FQGTGA. The CDR3 loop spans 14 amino acids.

The chain links TRBV2 to TRBJ2-7; 10 bases fit TRBD1. Germline values: CDR1 SNHLY, CDR2 FYNNEI. J lost 6 bases, V lost 5 bases, and 4 bases had no gene match. CDR3 length equals 13 residues. CDR3 DNA: TGTGCCAGCAGTTCCGGGACAGGGGTCGAGCAGTACTTC. It translates to CASSSGTGVEQYF.

The CDR3 loop reads CASSPKAGAHEQYF. CDR3 DNA sequence: TGTGCCAGCTCACCCAAGGCGGGAGCCCACGAGCAGTACTTC. The chain uses TRBV18 and TRBJ2-7; 7 bases are shared with TRBD2. CDR1 is KGHSH and CDR2 is LQKENI in the germline V gene. The ends lost 3 bases at V and 5 bases at J; junction bases unmatched: 7. The CDR3 is 14 residues long.

J is TRBJ1-2 and V is TRBV27; possibly TRBD1 for D (5 bases). This CDR3 is 13 amino acids long. In germline, CDR1 is MNHEY, CDR2 SMNVEV (reference sequence). V dropped 5 bases and J dropped 6 bases, with 13 bases sitting between them. In nucleotides, the CDR3 is TGTGCCAGCAGTCCGGCGGGGGGGAATGGCTACACCTTC. Residues: CASSPAGGNGYTF.